This T cell receptor beta chain was recovered during a study of T cells in Graves' hyperthyroidism and ophthalmopathy. This clonotype was observed many times. Clinical symptoms, serum thyroxine, TRAb, thyroid ultrasound and orbital computed tomography informed diagnoses. PBMCs stemmed from less than 13 ml fresh peripheral blood. TCR beta CDR3 region amplification was performed from RNA transcripts. The study used the HTBI primer set for a first-round RT-PCR of the TCR CDR3. TCRdb itself ran the multiplex PCR reads through MiXCR, one entry per CDR3 protein. The data hold 700,000 or so distinct CDR3 sequences, with over 15% observed a single time. Germline V lookup: CDR1 MDHEN, CDR2 SYDVKM. The CDR3 sequence is 16 residues long. V was pared by 4 bases and J by 0 bases, with 13 bases between.

What was sequenced was blood. This chain connects TRBV28 to TRBJ2-1; possible D gene TRBD1, 5 bases. The receptor was derived from a man younger than 35 with Graves' hyperthyroidism. The CDR3 coding sequence is TGTGCCAGCAGTTCGACAGTTGTCAGCTCCTACAATGAGCAGTTCTTC. It yields the protein CASSSTVVSSYNEQFF. Full variable domain (missing parts from reference TRBV28 and TRBJ2-1): DVKVTQSSRYLVKRTGEKVFLECVQDMDHENMFWYRQDPGLGLRLIYFSYDVKMKEKGDIPEGYSVSREKKERFSLILESASTNQTSMYLCASSSTVVSSYNEQFFGPGTRLTVL.